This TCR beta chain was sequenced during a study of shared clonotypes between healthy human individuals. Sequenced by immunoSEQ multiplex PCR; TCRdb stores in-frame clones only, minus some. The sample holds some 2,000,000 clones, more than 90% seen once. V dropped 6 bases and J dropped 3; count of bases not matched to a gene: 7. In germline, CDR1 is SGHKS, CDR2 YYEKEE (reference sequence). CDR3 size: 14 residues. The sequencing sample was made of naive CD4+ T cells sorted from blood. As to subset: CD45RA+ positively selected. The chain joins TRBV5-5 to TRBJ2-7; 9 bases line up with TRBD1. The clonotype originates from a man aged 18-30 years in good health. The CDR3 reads CASMRTGDLYEQYF. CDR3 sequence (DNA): TGTGCCAGCATGAGGACAGGGGATCTCTACGAGCAGTACTTC.